This T cell receptor beta chain was identified during a study of cytomegalovirus exposure and HLA in healthy donors (dated by TCRdb to the late 2010s). Turning to the overall study: According to an earlier analysis of 550 to 750 of the donors, about 180 million T cells yielded roughly 110 million unique TCR beta sequences and roughly 280 Gb of sequence data. Roughly 320 gigabases of sequencing data and approximately 92 million unique TCR sequences made up an early release that covered several hundred HLA-typed donors. The genetic ancestry cluster associated with self-reported Caucasian donors included roughly four fifths of the approximately 410 genotyped donors. The aim of the study was to test whether cataloging public T cell receptors could identify signatures of past pathogen exposure. The T cell repertoires of under 750 subjects were profiled by immunosequencing and related to cytomegalovirus serostatus. A separate validation cohort of 100 to 150 different subjects was used in addition to the 666-subject first cohort. To predict cytomegalovirus infection status, the study brought together high-throughput TCR immunosequencing, statistical association of individual TCRs with disease status, and machine learning. To study patterns of TCR occurrence, a later analysis re-analyzed previously published TCR beta repertoires from 700 or so donors and added high-resolution HLA genotyping. The later analysis used no new phenotypic data to find candidate immune exposures, relying instead on TCR beta sequences and their occurrence across donors. An earlier analysis of more than 450 of the donors used high-throughput TCR beta sequencing to judge whether each TCR beta V gene segment behaved as functional or pseudogenic. Alongside the repertoire data, information on donor age, sex, ethnicity and CMV serostatus was compiled. A later genetic analysis took genome-wide SNP genotypes for 398 of the 666 donors and used that subset as a discovery cohort. All discovery cohort repertoires had been generated using a single sequencing platform. Both class I and class II loci were covered by HLA typing, at four-digit resolution. The number of typed donors differed by locus: about 629-630 for A, B, C, DRB1 and DQB1; 522 for DQA1; 606 for DPA1; and 450 to 480 for DPB1. Roughly five DR-DQ haplotypes were handled as single units for association and clustering because linkage in the cohort was strong. Among some 410 genotyped donors of the cohort, an average of about 240,000 unique TCR beta nucleotide sequences were sequenced per donor, roughly a sixth of them non-productive.

A note on this clone: The antigen it binds to is not known. No base quality information exists; no much larger clone differs at one position.

The CDR3, from cysteine to phenylalanine, totals 17 residues. Just CDR3 DNA is preserved here, 51 bases in frame from base 1. V is cut back by 3 bases and J by 4 bases, with 13 bases in the junction unmatched. CDR1 SGHAT and CDR2 FQNNGV were looked up in the germline V gene. The cohort consisted of 600 or so healthy bone marrow donors. At the time of sampling, every cohort member was nominally healthy, though immune exposures that went unrecorded were likely present. The donor was CMV seronegative and was included in the group of a few hundred seronegative cohort members. Every donor gave a peripheral blood sample, and the peripheral blood mononuclear cells from that sample were used for TCR beta sequencing. Genomic DNA extraction from the blood cell samples was performed with the Qiagen DNeasy Blood Extraction Kit. Library construction relied on the immunoSEQ multiplex PCR assay. For the multiplex PCR, a mixture combining 60 forward primers for TCR Vbeta segments and 13 reverse primers for TCR Jbeta segments was used. Amplification of the CDR3 region of rearranged TCR beta genes was performed with a multiplex PCR assay on genomic DNA. The Illumina HiSeq System was used to sequence the amplified TCR beta libraries as 87-base-pair reads. As for the original processing: A later analysis counted about 80 million unique TCR beta chains across the approximately 700 repertoires, and 9.5 million to 11 million of these chains were shared by at least two donors. Raw reads were error-corrected and collapsed into unique sequences by a nearest-neighbor algorithm in which closely related sequences were merged to remove PCR and sequencing errors. V, D and J gene segments were assigned by aligning CDR3 sequences to IMGT reference sequences. For a sequence to be retained, at least a six-nucleotide match to both a V gene segment and a J gene segment was required. A rearrangement counted as productive if the CDR3 had no stop codons and remained in frame with V and J, and every other rearrangement counted as non-productive. Following IMGT convention, CDR3 was defined as the stretch from the second conserved V-encoded cysteine to the conserved J-encoded phenylalanine. In an earlier analysis of 550 to 650 of the donors, sequences lacking an unambiguous match to a single V gene segment were excluded. An earlier analysis of about 590 of the donors classified V segments as functional when productive rearrangements were above 56.7% and as segregating when the standard deviation between donors was above 5%. A statistical classification framework was developed to diagnose cytomegalovirus status using the catalog of TCR beta chain sequences. In a later analysis, V and J genes were assigned by comparing TCR nucleotide sequences against IMGT/GENE-DB human TR gene sequences. The TCRdist pipeline was used in a later analysis to assign CDR3 sequences and most-parsimonious VDJ recombination scenarios. In a later analysis, each TCR beta chain was defined by its CDR3 amino acid sequence together with its V-gene family, and reads without a unique V-gene family were excluded. In a later analysis, 450 to 600 highly shared, low-generation-probability nucleotide sequences were removed to address suspected cross-contamination and a sequencing artifact. A later analysis calculated a clonal expansion index for each public chain from normalized within-repertoire ranks of inferred template counts. Generation probabilities in a later analysis came from a VDJ recombination model fitted to out-of-frame rearrangements, and those results were checked against IGoR. In a later analysis, TCR-TCR, TCR-HLA and TCR-CMV co-occurrence was scored with hypergeometric tests, and a repertoire-size bias correction was applied to TCR pairs. False discovery rates were estimated in a later analysis by permuting HLA or CMV assignments 20 times. In a later analysis, co-occurring TCRs were grouped using DBSCAN, with TCRdist sequence similarity added in when clustering inside HLA-allele-positive subsets. Repertoires with fewer than 30,000 or more than 120,000 public chains, plus five repertoires with anomalous nucleotide sharing, were excluded from co-occurrence clustering. Sourced from immuneACCESS, this table was stored by TCRdb with only in-frame sequences that have V and J called. A share of the clones is absent; for the studies checked, an unresolved V gene accounts for under half, and the remainder has no known explanation. V and J calls and clone size are given by that table; D and trimming were obtained from the DNA. In all, the sample holds about 130,000 clones, and 60% to 80% of those were seen once. Jointly, the top ten make up 0.9% to 1.2% of the sample.

The full study reports these points: Most TCR sequences were seen in very few donors, while some public TCRs were found in many individuals. Presence/absence analyses assumed roughly uniform sequencing depth across donors, an assumption that may not hold. Linkage disequilibrium might explain the correlated functional status among segregating V segments, but an unknown experimental factor could not be excluded. In an earlier analysis of about 540 of the donors, most TCR beta V segments were observed in productive rearrangements about 87% or about 30% of the time, broadly matching IMGT annotations. Because counts were too low, some 16 rarely observed V segments, including chromosome 9 orphons, were excluded from the earlier analysis of some 590 of the donors. A later analysis reported that several top co-occurrence clusters appeared linked to parvovirus B19, influenza, CMV and Epstein-Barr virus. When HLA alleles, especially DR and DQ, strongly co-occurred, attributing TCR associations to individual alleles was difficult. Immune exposure information for the cohort was limited to CMV serostatus. A further reported finding was that TCR beta sequences accurately predicted the HLA-A and HLA-B alleles for most subjects in the first cohort. A cluster of highly shared sequence variants was judged likely to be a technical artifact of the sequencing pipeline. Cytomegalovirus status was reported to be diagnosed by the classifier with high specificity and sensitivity in both the original and validation cohorts. In a later genetic analysis, a missense DCLRE1C variant was associated with V-gene and J-gene trimming of TCR beta chains, and the association was replicated in an independent cohort. In a later analysis, the rate of TCR association differed among HLA loci, with DRB1 alleles having the most associated TCRs and HLA-C alleles having the fewest. Because some donors lacked HLA typing at each locus, the association tests relied only on the typed subset. In this cohort, only TCR beta chains were sequenced, and detectable features were limited by the absence of alpha or paired-chain data. In a later analysis, around 17,000 TCR beta sequences were associated with specific HLA alleles at a false discovery rate of 0.05. Compared with the roughly 720-donor mean, donors in an Asian-associated ancestry cluster had fewer N-insertions in productive TCRs, according to a later genetic analysis. The 87-base-pair reads could not distinguish some IMGT-functional V segments, including TRBV6-2 and TRBV6-3, so those segments were excluded. Most CMV-associated TCR beta chains appeared to be HLA-restricted in a later analysis, and the HLA associations seemed to be driven largely by CMV exposure. The authors suggested that the approach could potentially be generalized to other disease states and immunological phenotypes. A few of the identified cytomegalovirus-associated TCR beta chains were confirmed in vitro to be specific for cytomegalovirus antigens. The study gave a list of about 170 TCR beta chains associated with cytomegalovirus. Compared with equally common non-associated chains, HLA-associated TCR beta chains in a later analysis were more clonally expanded and had lower generation probabilities.

The V and J segments used are TRBV11-2 and TRBJ2-3, with TRBD2 identical over 7 junction bases. The sequenced sample was PBMCs. This TCR derives from a male donor in good health and CMV-seronegative. Here the CDR3 is given as CASSLDRLAFFADTQYF. The DNA sequence reads TGTGCCAGCAGCTTGGATAGACTAGCATTTTTTGCAGATACGCAGTATTTT.